The T cell receptor beta chain under discussion was sequenced for a study of blood T cell repertoires in COVID-19 (dated by TCRdb to the early 2020s). With regard to the full study: Collaborator samples came from the United States, Italy and Spain and covered acute and convalescent phases of COVID-19. The prospective study material was composed of cDNA or gDNA derived from T cells, B-cell-depleted T cells, or PBMCs. Deeply sampled blood TCRbeta repertoires from subjects exposed to, actively infected with, or recovered from COVID-19 were included in the dataset. The repertoires were released in a freely available public database intended as a resource for research on the immune response to SARS-CoV-2. Samples were obtained from the ongoing ImmuneRACE study (first 160 participants) and from over 1,000 subjects provided by 6 global collaborators. Sample metadata almost always included a de-identified subject ID, COVID-19 status, age in years and sex. Where available, HLA class I and class II types were obtained from metadata supplied by the sample provider rather than from assay-based typing.

The table lists this clone with a count of one. Its antigen specificity is not known. One base away there is no much larger clone; base qualities are not given. The collaborating institutions used their own protocols to collect whole blood in K2EDTA tubes. For TCRbeta analysis, collaborators shipped samples in one of three forms: frozen whole blood, isolated PBMCs, or DNA extracted from either of those sample types. TCRbeta CDR3 regions were amplified from genomic DNA by means of the immunoSEQ Assay, a bias-controlled multiplex PCR. From the authors' description of their analysis: The number of nucleated cells in each sample was estimated by amplification of reference gene primers within the assay. To quantify the absolute abundance of each unique TCRbeta CDR3 rearrangement, sequence reads were collapsed and filtered. For each sample, productive Simpson clonality was calculated by taking the square root of Simpson's diversity index across productive rearrangements. The source is immuneACCESS, and TCRdb retained only in-frame sequences with V and J called. Part of the clones is not carried over; for the studies checked, unresolved V genes explain less than half of this, and the remainder is unexplained. The DNA gave D and trimming, while V, J and clone size come from that table. The sample records around 200,000 clones, 88% of which are singletons. The ten largest clones represent under 2% of the sample.

Study-wide findings and limitations: How much clinical and demographic metadata was included differed by source and by participant, and the metadata was provided uncurated.

The clonotype originates from a man in his late teens or twenties with active or convalescent COVID-19. Material: peripheral blood.

The base sequence is TGTGCCAGCAGCTGGGGGGACAGGGCGCACTATGGCTACACCTTC. Translated, it gives CASSWGDRAHYGYTF. The chain is encoded by TRBV5-5 joined to TRBJ1-2, with 9 junctional bases fitting TRBD1. From a lookup of the germline V gene (reference sequence), CDR1 and CDR2 are SGHKS and YYEKEE. Measured from the cysteine to the phenylalanine, the CDR3 is 15 residues long. Solely the CDR3 DNA is kept, with 45 bases framed from the first base. Unmatched junction bases come to 6, with V trimmed by 3 bases and J by 3 bases.